A selection of T cell receptor beta chains follows, all from one sample in a study of cytomegalovirus exposure and HLA in healthy donors. The assay was immunoSEQ multiplex PCR, and TCRdb's table has in-frame clones only and misses some. The sample consists of some 130,000 clones, 75% to 90% of them appearing once. Sample: PBMCs. Receptors were obtained from a woman aged 25 to 39 in good health and CMV-seropositive. The CDR3 runs from the conserved cysteine through the conserved F or W. Fields, in order: clone size, V gene, J gene, CDR3 length, D gene, CDR3 DNA, CDR3 protein. The D gene is left open where the match is weak. Clone size, where shown, is once, few, many, or a class for clones that have expanded.

>once|TRBV19|TRBJ2-7|14|TRBD1
TGTGCCAGTAGTCTTCAGGGGGCTGGTTACGAGCAGTACTTC
CASSLQGAGYEQYF
>NA|TRBV18|TRBJ2-3|11|NA
TGTGCCAGCTCACCCTCAGATACGCAGTATTTT
CASSPSDTQYF
>NA|TRBV6-1|TRBJ1-1|14|NA
TGTGCCAGCAGTGAGCGGTCAGGGGAAACTGAAGCTTTCTTT
CASSERSGETEAFF
>NA|TRBV2|TRBJ2-5|14|TRBD1
TGTGCCAGCTCCTCTGAAGGACAGGGGGAGACCCAGTACTTC
CASSSEGQGETQYF
>NA|TRBV28|TRBJ2-3|17|TRBD2
TGTGCCAGCAGTTTGGGGACTAGCGGGGAGAGCACAGATACGCAGTATTTT
CASSLGTSGESTDTQYF
>NA|TRBV5-1|TRBJ1-1|16|TRBD1
TGCGCCAGCAGCTCATCCCCCGGGACAGAGGCGACTGAAGCTTTCTTT
CASSSSPGTEATEAFF
>NA|TRBV18|TRBJ2-7|14|TRBD1
TGTGCCAGCTCACTCCGGGACAGGGCCCCCCTGAAGGACTTC
CASSLRDRAPLKDF
>NA|TRBV6-1|TRBJ1-5|13|NA
TGTGCCAGCAAAAGGGCGCAGGGGAAGCCCCAGCATTTT
CASKRAQGKPQHF
>NA|TRBV7-3|TRBJ1-2|14|NA
TGTGCCAGCAGCTCCCCACTCTTACAGTATGGCTACACCTTC
CASSSPLLQYGYTF
>NA|TRBV11-2|TRBJ1-3|15|NA
TGTGCCAGCACCTCCGGGGGGCAAAGTGGAAACACCATATATTTT
CASTSGGQSGNTIYF
>NA|TRBV19|TRBJ2-5|12|NA
TGTGCCAGTAGTACCCTCGGGGAGACCCAGTACTTC
CASSTLGETQYF
>NA|TRBV9|TRBJ2-1|13|NA
TGTGCCAGCAGCGTAGGGTCCTTCGGGGAGCAGTTCTTC
CASSVGSFGEQFF
>NA|TRBV19|TRBJ2-1|15|TRBD2
TGTGCCAGTAGTATCCGAGCGGGAGGTAACAATGAGCAGTTCTTC
CASSIRAGGNNEQFF
>NA|TRBV2|TRBJ1-1|15|NA
TGTGCCTCCGCCTCGGAGGGGCGTCTGAACACTGAAGCTTTCTTT
CASASEGRLNTEAFF
>NA|TRBV5-1|TRBJ2-1|12|NA
TGCGCCAGCAGCCTCCCGGGGGATGAGCAGTTCTTC
CASSLPGDEQFF
>NA|TRBV7-9|TRBJ2-7|11|TRBD2
TGTTCCAGCAGCTCTACGGGAGGGCAGTACTTC
CSSSSTGGQYF
>once|TRBV7-2|TRBJ2-3|12|NA
TGTGCCAGCAGCTTAGAGGTTAGCACGCAGTATTTT
CASSLEVSTQYF
>few|TRBV18|TRBJ2-3|14|TRBD2
TGTGCCAGCTCACCACGGACTAGCTGGTATACGCAGTATTTT
CASSPRTSWYTQYF
>once|TRBV9|TRBJ2-1|17|TRBD2
TGTGCCAGCAGCGTAGATGCAGTGGGAGGGAGGGGCAATGAGCAGTTCTTC
CASSVDAVGGRGNEQFF
>NA|TRBV30|TRBJ1-6|13|NA
TGTGCCTGGAGGGGCAGGGGAGATTCACCCCTCCACTTT
CAWRGRGDSPLHF
>NA|TRBV6-1|TRBJ2-1|14|NA
TGTGCCAGCAGTGAGCGGCCGCGGAGGACTGAGCAGTTCTTC
CASSERPRRTEQFF
>NA|TRBV6-5|TRBJ2-7|15|TRBD2
TGTGCCAGCAGTTACTCGCGGGGGGCAACCTACGAGCAGTACTTC
CASSYSRGATYEQYF
>NA|TRBV11-2|TRBJ2-1|18|NA
TGTGCCAGCAGCCCTTCGCCCCCAGGGCGGGGCGGGTACAATGAGCAGTTCTTC
CASSPSPPGRGGYNEQFF
>NA|TRBV19|TRBJ2-1|16|TRBD1
TGTGCCAGTACCTCGGCGAGACAGGGTTCCTACAATGAGCAGTTCTTC
CASTSARQGSYNEQFF
>NA|TRBV5-1|TRBJ2-3|15|TRBD1
TGCGCCAGCAGCGGGCAGGGGGTAAGCACAGATACGCAGTATTTT
CASSGQGVSTDTQYF
>NA|TRBV28|TRBJ2-7|16|NA
TGTGCCAGCAGTTTATTGGTTTCTTCTAGCTCCTACGAGCAGTACTTC
CASSLLVSSSSYEQYF
>NA|TRBV7-9|TRBJ2-5|11|NA
TGTGCCAGCGTATCAGAAGAGACCCAGTACTTC
CASVSEETQYF
>NA|TRBV6-1|TRBJ1-3|17|NA
TGTGCCAGCAGTGAAGTGGCCTTCGTAGGAGGTGGGGACACCATATATTTT
CASSEVAFVGGGDTIYF
>NA|TRBV6-6|TRBJ2-2|16|NA
TGTGCCAGCAGTTACTCGCAGTTTGTGAACACCGGGGAGCTGTTTTTT
CASSYSQFVNTGELFF
>NA|TRBV28|TRBJ2-4|12|NA
TGTGCCAGCAGTTTCCTCTCCGGGGGTCAGTACTTC
CASSFLSGGQYF
>few|TRBV6-1|TRBJ1-2|14|NA
TGTGCCAGCAGCGAAGGGGGGGGCGCGGATGGCTACACCTTC
CASSEGGGADGYTF
>NA|TRBV9|TRBJ2-6|18|NA
TGTGCCAGCAGCCACCGGGACAGGGGCGATAGCGGGGGTCGGGTCCTGACTTTC
CASSHRDRGDSGGRVLTF
>NA|TRBV30|TRBJ2-7|12|NA
TGTGCCTGGAGTGCCCAGTCTGGCGAGCAGTACTTC
CAWSAQSGEQYF
>NA|TRBV4-1|TRBJ2-7|16|TRBD2
TGCGCCAGCAGCCAAATGGGGAGCGGGGGGACCTACGAGCAGTACTTC
CASSQMGSGGTYEQYF
>NA|TRBV5-4|TRBJ2-3|14|TRBD2
TGTGCCAGCAGTGGGCGGGAGAGCCCTGATACGCAGTATTTT
CASSGRESPDTQYF
>NA|TRBV9|TRBJ2-5|17|NA
TGTGCCAGCAGCGTAGGGGCGTTGGGGGAGGGGGAAGAGACCCAGTACTTC
CASSVGALGEGEETQYF